This section outlines one T cell receptor beta chain sequence together with its context. What antigen it recognizes has not been identified. The input lacks base qualities; no much larger clone sits a single base away. In total, 630 or so healthy bone marrow donors made up the cohort. At the time of sampling, all cohort members were nominally healthy, though unrecorded immune exposures were likely present. The donor tested CMV seropositive, placing the donor among the roughly 300 seropositive members of the cohort. Each donor provided a peripheral blood sample, and peripheral blood mononuclear cells were used for TCR beta sequencing. The Qiagen DNeasy Blood Extraction Kit was used to extract genomic DNA from the blood cell samples. This specimen comes from a study of cytomegalovirus exposure and HLA in healthy donors (dated by TCRdb to the late 2010s). For the wider study: According to an earlier analysis of around 600 of the donors, some 180 million T cells yielded 95 million to 140 million unique TCR beta sequences and about 300 Gb of sequence data. The genetic ancestry cluster associated with self-reported Caucasian donors included 65% to 90% of the approximately 410 genotyped donors. Approximately 300 gigabases of sequencing data and around 88 million unique TCR sequences made up an early release that covered 500 to 700 HLA-typed donors. Donor age, sex, ethnicity and CMV serostatus were compiled together with the repertoire data. A later analysis re-examined previously published TCR beta repertoires from 500 to 700 donors and added high-resolution HLA genotyping to investigate patterns of TCR occurrence. To decide whether each TCR beta V gene segment behaved as functional or pseudogenic, an earlier analysis of some 570 of the donors relied on high-throughput TCR beta sequencing. Along with the roughly 670-subject first cohort, a separate validation cohort of some 130 different subjects was used. The study aimed to test whether cataloging public T cell receptors could reveal signatures of past pathogen exposure. A few DR-DQ haplotypes were handled as single units for association and clustering because linkage in the cohort was strong. HLA typing included class I and class II loci at four-digit resolution. The number of typed donors differed by locus: about 620-640 for A, B, C, DRB1 and DQB1; some 540 for DQA1; approximately 600 for DPA1; and roughly 490 for DPB1. In a later genetic analysis, genome-wide SNP genotypes for about three fifths of the roughly 670 donors were used, and that subset was treated as a discovery cohort. Among roughly 400 genotyped donors of the cohort, an average of about 240,000 unique TCR beta nucleotide sequences was sequenced per donor, of which 15% to 20% were non-productive. The study used immunosequencing to profile the T cell repertoires of 666 subjects and linked those repertoires to cytomegalovirus serostatus. Rather than using new phenotypic data, the later analysis identified candidate immune exposures from TCR beta sequences and from how often those sequences occurred across donors. The study combined high-throughput TCR immunosequencing, statistical association of individual TCRs with disease status, and machine learning to predict cytomegalovirus infection status. Every discovery cohort repertoire had been produced on one sequencing platform.

Beyond this particular receptor, the publication reports: CMV serostatus was the only immune exposure information available for the cohort. A cluster of highly shared sequence variants was judged likely to be a technical artifact of the sequencing pipeline. The study listed 164 TCR beta chains as associated with cytomegalovirus. When HLA alleles, especially DR and DQ, strongly co-occurred, TCR associations were difficult to assign to individual alleles. While some public TCRs were present in many individuals, most TCR sequences turned up only very rarely across donors. A later analysis reported that several top co-occurrence clusters appeared linked to parvovirus B19, influenza, CMV and Epstein-Barr virus. In an earlier analysis of 587 of the donors, most TCR beta V segments appeared in productive rearrangements about 87% or about 30% of the time, broadly matching IMGT annotations. Because the 87-base-pair reads could not distinguish some IMGT-functional V segments, including TRBV6-2 and TRBV6-3, those segments were excluded. Correlated functional status among segregating V segments might reflect linkage disequilibrium, but an unknown experimental factor could not be ruled out. At a false discovery rate of 0.05, a later analysis linked around 15,000 TCR beta sequences to specific HLA alleles. Because counts were too low, about 17 rarely observed V segments, including chromosome 9 orphons, were excluded from the earlier analysis of some 590 of the donors. In a later analysis, most CMV-associated TCR beta chains were found to appear HLA-restricted, with HLA associations seemingly driven largely by CMV exposure. Because HLA typing was unavailable for some donors at each locus, only the typed subset was used in association tests. V-gene and J-gene trimming of TCR beta chains was associated with a missense DCLRE1C variant in a later genetic analysis, and the association was replicated in an independent cohort. In a later analysis, TCR association rates were found to vary across HLA loci, with the most associated TCRs seen for DRB1 alleles and the fewest for HLA-C alleles. Only TCR beta chains were sequenced in this cohort, and the absence of alpha or paired-chain data limited detectable features. A further reported finding was that TCR beta sequences accurately predicted the HLA-A and HLA-B alleles for most subjects in the first cohort. The authors suggested that the approach could potentially be generalized to other disease states and immunological phenotypes. A later analysis found that HLA-associated TCR beta chains were more clonally expanded and had lower generation probabilities than equally common non-associated chains. Presence/absence analyses assumed roughly uniform sequencing depth across donors, an assumption that may not hold. A few of the identified cytomegalovirus-associated TCR beta chains were confirmed in vitro to be specific for cytomegalovirus antigens. A later genetic analysis reported fewer N-insertions in productive TCRs among donors in an Asian-associated ancestry cluster than the roughly 690-donor mean. The classifier was reported to diagnose cytomegalovirus status with high specificity and sensitivity in both the original cohort and the validation cohort.

Trimming accounts for 5 bases at V and 7 bases at J, while the number of junction bases matched to no gene is 4. CDR1 and CDR2 are drawn from the germline V gene: SNHLY, FYNNEI. There are 14 amino acids in the CDR3, from cysteine to phenylalanine inclusive. The DNA shown is the 42-base CDR3, in frame from base 1. Library preparation used the immunoSEQ multiplex PCR assay. A mixture of 60 forward primers for TCR Vbeta segments and 13 reverse primers for TCR Jbeta segments was used in the multiplex PCR. The CDR3 region of rearranged TCR beta genes was amplified from genomic DNA by a multiplex PCR assay. The amplified TCR beta libraries were sequenced on the Illumina HiSeq System as 87-base-pair reads. The authors processed their data as follows. In a later analysis, 70 million to 95 million unique TCR beta chains were counted across the 690 or so repertoires, and some 10 million of these chains were shared by at least two donors. A nearest-neighbor algorithm error-corrected the raw reads and collapsed the reads into unique sequences, merging closely related sequences to remove PCR and sequencing errors. Alignment of CDR3 sequences to IMGT reference sequences was used to assign V, D and J gene segments. For a sequence to be retained, a match of at least six nucleotides to both a V gene segment and a J gene segment was required. Rearrangements were classified as productive when the CDR3 lacked stop codons and remained in frame with V and J, and all other rearrangements were classified as non-productive. CDR3 was defined according to IMGT convention as the region running from the second conserved V-encoded cysteine to the conserved J-encoded phenylalanine. In an earlier analysis of more than 550 of the donors, sequences lacking an unambiguous match to a single V gene segment were excluded. In an earlier analysis of 587 of the donors, V segments were called functional above 56.7% productive rearrangements and were called segregating when the between-donor standard deviation exceeded 5%. A statistical classification framework was built to diagnose cytomegalovirus status from the catalog of TCR beta chain sequences. In a later analysis, TCR nucleotide sequences were compared against IMGT/GENE-DB human TR gene sequences so that V and J genes could be assigned. Using the TCRdist pipeline, a later analysis assigned CDR3 sequences along with most-parsimonious VDJ recombination scenarios. In a later analysis, every TCR beta chain was defined by the combination of its CDR3 amino acid sequence and its V-gene family, and reads without a unique V-gene family were dropped. A later analysis removed roughly 590 highly shared, low-generation-probability nucleotide sequences to deal with suspected cross-contamination and a sequencing artifact. A later analysis calculated a clonal expansion index for each public chain from normalized within-repertoire ranks of inferred template counts. In a later analysis, generation probabilities were computed using a VDJ recombination model fitted to out-of-frame rearrangements, and the results were checked against IGoR. In a later analysis, hypergeometric tests were used to score TCR-TCR, TCR-HLA and TCR-CMV co-occurrence, with a repertoire-size bias correction applied to TCR pairs. False discovery rates were estimated in a later analysis by permuting HLA or CMV assignments 20 times. In a later analysis, co-occurring TCRs were grouped using DBSCAN, with TCRdist sequence similarity added in when clustering inside HLA-allele-positive subsets. Repertoires with fewer than 30,000 or more than 120,000 public chains were left out of co-occurrence clustering, as were about 5 repertoires with anomalous nucleotide sharing. TCRdb took over this immuneACCESS table, retaining in-frame rearrangements with V and J assigned. Such tables are incomplete; in checked studies, under half of the missing clones stem from an unresolved V gene, and the remainder is unexplained. The V and J calls and clone size come from that table; D and trimming were worked out from the DNA. Within this sample are about 130,000 clones, with about 70% of them counted one time only. The ten biggest clones cover over 2% of the sample.

This sequence uses TRBV2 and TRBJ1-3, with 11 middle bases fitting TRBD1. The sequencing sample was made of PBMCs. The TCR originated in a woman aged 55-70 years in good health and CMV-seropositive. The sequenced DNA is TGTGCCAGCAGTCAGGACAGGGGGCGGAACACCATATATTTT. It encodes CASSQDRGRNTIYF. The full variable domain, with segments outside the CDR3 supplied by the reference TRBV2 and TRBJ1-3 proteins, appears as EPEVTQTPSHQVTQMGQEVILRCVPISNHLYFYWYRQILGQKVEFLVSFYNNEISEKSEIFDDQFSVERPDGSNFTLKIRSTKLEDSAMYFCASSQDRGRNTIYFGEGSWLTVV.